The 12 T cell receptor beta chains given below trace back to one sample, sequenced in a study of response to subunit inactivated influenza vaccine. One entry per CDR3 protein, called by TCRdb with MiXCR from the RT-PCR reads. The profile shows 530,000 or so distinct CDR3 sequences, 14% of them singletons. The specimen was PBMCs from blood, collected about 12 days after vaccination. These receptors all stem from a middle-aged man who received an inactivated influenza vaccine.

The sample holds many counts of this clonotype. This chain connects TRBV5-1 to TRBJ2-2; D ambiguous. Trimming pared 0 bases from V and 2 bases from J, leaving 5 bases between. Germline lookup yields CDR1 SGHRS and CDR2 YFSETQ. The length of the CDR3 is 14 residues. The CDR3 reads CASSLETNTGELFF. In nucleotides, the CDR3 is TGCGCCAGCAGCTTGGAAACAAACACCGGGGAGCTGTTTTTT.

This clonotype has more than one count but fewer than ten. This chain joins TRBV20-1 and TRBJ1-1; D may be TRBD1 (6 bases). V lost 5 bases and J 6 bases, leaving 10 bases between the germline ends. Germline CDR1 is DFQATT and CDR2 is SNEGSKA (reference sequence). There are 11 residues in the CDR3. The CDR3 DNA sequence: TGCAGTGCTTTACGGGGGCCTGAAGCTTTCTTT. Its translation: CSALRGPEAFF.

This clonotype was counted only a few times. The V and J genes are TRBV5-1 and TRBJ1-1; the match to TRBD1 covers 8 bases. Trimming cost V 4 bases and J 6 bases; bases outside gene matches: 2. The CDR3 is 12 amino acids. Germline V CDR1 and CDR2: SGHRS, YFSETQ. Here the CDR3 reads CASSRTGPEAFF. The CDR3 nucleotides are TGCGCCAGCAGCAGGACAGGGCCTGAAGCTTTCTTT. Variable domain in full (rest from reference TRBV5-1 and TRBJ1-1): KAGVTQTPRYLIKTRGQQVTLSCSPISGHRSVSWYQQTPGQGLQFLFEYFSETQRNKGNFPGRFSGRQFSNSRSEMNVSTLELGDSALYLCASSRTGPEAFFGQGTRLTVV.

The sample holds a few counts of this clonotype. The V call is TRBV11-1, the J call TRBJ2-2, with 11 bases aligning to TRBD2. The CDR3 is 18 amino acids. Trimming removed 3 bases from V and 0 bases from J; junction bases left unmatched: 6. The germline V gene encodes CDR1 SGHAT and CDR2 FQDESV (reference sequence). The CDR3 region is CASSFRTSGPTNTGELFF. DNA of the CDR3: TGTGCCAGCAGCTTCAGGACTAGCGGGCCAACGAACACCGGGGAGCTGTTTTTT.

This clonotype was picked up a small number of times. The gene calls are TRBV20-1 and TRBJ2-7; D gene ambiguous. The CDR3 covers 10 residues. Germline V gives CDR1 DFQATT, CDR2 SNEGSKA (reference sequence). Trimming took 2 bases from V and 5 from J, leaving 4 bases between them. CDR3 amino acids: CSARLDEQYF. The CDR3 region has the DNA TGCAGTGCTAGACTGGACGAGCAGTACTTC.

The J gene is TRBJ2-7, the V gene TRBV20-1; 7 bases are a match to TRBD2. J was trimmed by 4 bases and V by 0 bases; bases with no gene match: 9. CDR3 length: 15 residues. Germline-derived CDR1 and CDR2 are DFQATT and SNEGSKA (reference sequence). CDR3 sequence (DNA): TGCAGTGCTAGAGAAGAACTAGCGTATAAGTACGAGCAGTACTTC. It translates to CSAREELAYKYEQYF.

This clonotype was seen more than once but under ten times. The rearrangement joins TRBV4-2 to TRBJ1-6, with D maybe TRBD1 (5 bases). Trimming took 0 bases from V and 13 from J, leaving 13 bases between them. The CDR3 loop spans 14 amino acids. CDR1 and CDR2 from the germline V gene are LGHNA and YNFKEQ. The CDR3, as DNA: TGTGCCAGCAGCCAAGAAGCGGGTCCAGGGCCCCTCCACTTT. Translation gives CASSQEAGPGPLHF.

The chain couples TRBV3-1 to TRBJ2-1, with a tentative D call TRBD2 (5 bases). V lost 1 base to trimming and J lost 6 bases, with 13 bases between them. The CDR3 length is 15 residues. Looked up from germline, CDR1 is LGHDT and CDR2 is YNNKEL (reference sequence). The CDR3 DNA is TGTGCCAGCAGCCAAGCCGGGGTAGCCGCCAATGAGCAGTTCTTC. Translated, it gives CASSQAGVAANEQFF.

This clonotype was picked up many times. The V call is TRBV29-1, the J call TRBJ2-2, with D possibly being TRBD2 (6 bases). Germline V lookup: CDR1 SQVTM, CDR2 ANQGSEA. The V gene lost 7 bases and the J gene lost 4 bases, with 10 bases spanning the gap. The CDR3 runs 12 residues. The CDR3 sequence: CSGGDPTGELFF. CDR3 bases: TGCAGCGGGGGGGATCCCACCGGGGAGCTGTTTTTT.

This clonotype was counted a few times. J is TRBJ1-4 and V is TRBV30; tentatively, D is TRBD1 (5 bases). V was trimmed by 3 bases and J by 11 bases, leaving 16 bases between them. Germline CDR1 and CDR2: GTSNPN and SVGIG (reference sequence). The CDR3 is made up of 13 amino acids. Here the CDR3 reads CAWRTQMEGKLFF. CDR3 nucleotide sequence: TGTGCCTGGAGGACCCAGATGGAGGGGAAACTGTTTTTT.

The chain carries TRBV7-6 and TRBJ2-1; D may match TRBD1 or TRBD2 (6 bases each). The V gene lost 5 bases and the J gene lost 8 bases, with 16 bases spanning the gap. CDR3 length: 14 residues. Germline V gene lookup returns CDR1 SGHVS and CDR2 FNYEAQ. The chain's CDR3 is CASSPILGGHEQFF. The CDR3 coding sequence is TGTGCCAGCAGCCCAATCTTGGGGGGCCATGAGCAGTTCTTC.

This chain uses TRBV29-1 with TRBJ1-2, with no clear D. This CDR3 has 11 amino acids. The ends were cut back, 6 bases at V and 0 bases at J, with 5 bases in the middle. In germline, CDR1 is SQVTM, CDR2 ANQGSEA. In DNA form, the CDR3 reads TGCAGCGTCCGGACTAACTATGGCTACACCTTC. This encodes CSVRTNYGYTF.